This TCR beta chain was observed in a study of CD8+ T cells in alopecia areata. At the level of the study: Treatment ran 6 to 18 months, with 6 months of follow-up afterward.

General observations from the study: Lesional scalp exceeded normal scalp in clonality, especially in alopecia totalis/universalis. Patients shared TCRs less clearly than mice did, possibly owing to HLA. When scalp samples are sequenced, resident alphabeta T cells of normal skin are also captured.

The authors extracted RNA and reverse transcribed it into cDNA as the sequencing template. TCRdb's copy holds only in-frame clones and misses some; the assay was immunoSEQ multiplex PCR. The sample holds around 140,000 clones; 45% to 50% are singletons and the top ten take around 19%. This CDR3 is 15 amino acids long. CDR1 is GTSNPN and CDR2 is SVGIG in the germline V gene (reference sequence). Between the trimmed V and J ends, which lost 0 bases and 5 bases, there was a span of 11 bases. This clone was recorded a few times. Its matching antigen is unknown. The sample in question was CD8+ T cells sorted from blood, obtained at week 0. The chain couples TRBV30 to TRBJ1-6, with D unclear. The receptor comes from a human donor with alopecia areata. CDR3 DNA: TGTGCCTGGAGTGTACTGGGAGGGAATAATTCACCCCTCCACTTT. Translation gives CAWSVLGGNNSPLHF.